This T cell receptor (beta chain) was observed in a study of T cell repertoires in cytomegalovirus infection. Overall study context: Public TCR beta signatures indicated both CMV infection and matching HLA type. Regarding the study as a whole: The ex vivo response was dominated by HLA-C-restricted CMV-specific TCR beta clonotypes. Carriers of CMV plus the relevant HLA were identified by cumulative public TCR beta family frequency.

Germline values: CDR1 MGHDK, CDR2 SYGVNS. V lost 6 bases, J lost 1 base, and 9 bases lay in between. CDR3 length equals 13 residues. MiXCR was run by TCRdb on the reads, yielding one entry per CDR3 protein. The sample has about 150,000 distinct CDR3 sequences, 23% seen once. This clonotype has at least ten counts. What it binds is unknown. The V and J genes are TRBV25-1 and TRBJ1-1, with no clear D. The TCR comes from a human donor in good health (CMV status not recorded). Some clones in this sample may be carry-over from other donors' samples. The sequencing sample was made of PBMCs. CDR3 protein: CASSRGSNTEAFF. The CDR3 bases are TGTGCCAGCAGCCGAGGATCGAACACTGAAGCTTTCTTT.